Presented here are 24 T cell receptor beta chains from one specimen sequenced in a study of T-cell memory formation after mild COVID-19. TCRdb itself ran the 5' RACE reads through MiXCR, one entry per CDR3 protein. The sample holds approximately 440,000 distinct CDR3 sequences, about 20% seen once. Sequencing was carried out using PBMCs or a T cell subset sorted from them (not recorded which). Every receptor here comes from an adult woman who had mild COVID-19 (a few samples of this study predate the infection). Cell type and time point are not known.

CDR3 loop: CASSQERVTGALHF. The CDR3 coding sequence is TGTGCCAGCAGCCAAGAAAGGGTCACGGGAGCCCTCCACTTT. This chain links TRBV3-1 with TRBJ1-6; D gene unclear. CDR1 is LGHDT and CDR2 is YNNKEL in the germline V gene (reference sequence). The CDR3 is 14 amino acids. V was cut by 0 bases and J by 14 bases, with 14 bases left in between.

This clonotype was seen a handful of times. The rearrangement uses TRBV4-1 and TRBJ2-7; 10 bases map to TRBD1. V lost 0 bases, J lost 3 bases, and 5 bases stayed unmatched. The CDR3 is 16 residues long. The germline CDR1 and CDR2 sequences are MGHRA and YSYEKL. This chain's CDR3 is CASSQDPGQGSYEQYF. The CDR3 region has the DNA TGCGCCAGCAGCCAAGATCCGGGACAGGGGAGCTACGAGCAGTACTTC.

There are a few counts of this clonotype. This chain links TRBV3-1 with TRBJ2-5, with 10 bases identical to TRBD1. V trimming: 0 bases; J trimming: 4 bases; junction bases outside the gene matches: 8. The germline gives CDR1 LGHDT, CDR2 YNNKEL (reference sequence). CDR3 length: 17 amino acids. DNA of the CDR3: TGTGCCAGCAGCCAAGACATCGGGACAGGGGTGCCAGAGACCCAGTACTTC. Its translation: CASSQDIGTGVPETQYF.

The chain links TRBV19 to TRBJ2-7, with TRBD2 as a possible D gene (6 bases). The V end was cut by 6 bases, the J end by 5 bases, with 17 bases between. This CDR3 region has 14 residues. The V gene's germline CDR1 is LNHDA and CDR2 SQIVND (reference sequence). This CDR3 reads CASSPDGGIDEQYF. CDR3 DNA: TGTGCCAGTAGCCCAGACGGGGGTATCGACGAGCAGTACTTC.

This chain links TRBV11-2 with TRBJ1-2; the D gene is possibly TRBD1 (5 bases). The CDR3 consists of 13 residues. Germline V gives CDR1 SGHAT, CDR2 FQNNGV. Trimming stripped 5 bases from V and 8 bases from J, with 15 bases between. The CDR3: CASSLMGEGGYTF. CDR3 DNA sequence: TGTGCCAGCAGCCTCATGGGGGAGGGAGGCTACACCTTC.

The chain links TRBV30 to TRBJ2-5, with D hard to call. The CDR3 loop spans 13 amino acids. Trimming left V 2 bases short and J 1 base short, with 8 bases between. Germline CDR1 is GTSNPN and CDR2 is SVGIG (reference sequence). The CDR3 bases are TGTGCCTGGAGTCTAAACAGCCAAGAGACCCAGTACTTC. It yields the protein CAWSLNSQETQYF. Drawing the rest from reference TRBV30 and TRBJ2-5, the complete variable domain is SQTIHQWPATLVQPVGSPLSLECTVEGTSNPNLYWYRQAAGRGLQLLFYSVGIGQISSEVPQNLSASRPQDRQFILSSKKLLLSDSGFYLCAWSLNSQETQYFGPGTRLLVL.

The chain has TRBV6-5 and TRBJ2-4; D possibly corresponds to TRBD2 (5 bases). The germline V gene has CDR1 MNHEY and CDR2 SVGAGI. V was shortened by 6 bases and J by 0 bases, with 12 bases between the two germline ends. This CDR3 comprises 15 residues. CDR3 amino acids: CASRHRGLAKNIQYF. CDR3 nucleotide sequence: TGTGCCAGCAGACATCGAGGGTTAGCCAAAAACATTCAGTACTTC.

This clonotype was picked up many times. One end of the junction is discordant with germline, which a read error may explain. The chain employs TRBV5-1 and TRBJ1-1; D is perhaps TRBD1 (5 bases). This CDR3 region has 14 residues. CDR1 and CDR2 from the germline V gene are SGHRS and YFSETQ. CDR3 loop: CASSLGRLNTEAFF. The CDR3 nucleotides are TGTGCCAGCAGCTTGGGACGGTTGAACACTGAAGCTTTCTTT.

This sequence joins TRBV20-1 and TRBJ1-1; the match to TRBD1 covers 7 bases. V shed 1 base and J 5 bases; nucleotides not matched to a gene: 10. Germline CDR1 DFQATT, CDR2 SNEGSKA (reference sequence). The CDR3 is 15 residues long. CDR3 nucleotides: TGCAGTGCTAGAGGGAAAACAGGGGTAGGAACTGAAGCTTTCTTT. This sequence encodes CSARGKTGVGTEAFF.

This clonotype was counted a few times. The CDR3 nucleotides read TGCAGTGCTAGGGCCGCTGAGACTAGCGGGAGGTACTCCTACGAGCAGTACTTC. Translation gives CSARAAETSGRYSYEQYF. The V gene is TRBV20-1, the J gene TRBJ2-7, with 13 bases aligning to TRBD2. In germline, CDR1 is DFQATT, CDR2 SNEGSKA (reference sequence). V shed 3 bases and J 0 bases; nucleotides not matched to a gene: 11. The CDR3 is 18 amino acids.

The V and J genes are TRBV5-6 and TRBJ2-5; the D gene is possibly TRBD2 (6 bases). The CDR3 has 13 residues. CDR1 and CDR2 (germline): SGHDT, YYEEEE. V lost 7 bases and J lost 3, with 13 bases in between. CDR3 sequence (DNA): TGTGCCAGCGCTGGGTGGGAGGAAGAGACCCAGTACTTC. Translation gives CASAGWEEETQYF.

This chain connects TRBV6-1 to TRBJ2-5, with D perhaps given as TRBD1 or TRBD2 (6 bases each). Looked up from germline, CDR1 is MNHNS and CDR2 is SASEGT. The CDR3 contains 15 residues. V gave up 1 base and J gave up 5 bases, with 14 bases separating them. CDR3 bases: TGTGCCAGCAGTGAAGTCCGGGGGCATTTGGAGACCCAGTACTTC. This translates into CASSEVRGHLETQYF.

This clonotype was observed a few times. V is TRBV28 and J is TRBJ1-6; no reliable D call. The V gene lost 3 bases and the J gene lost 8 bases, with 20 bases spanning the gap. CDR3 size: 17 residues. Germline V gene lookup returns CDR1 MDHEN and CDR2 SYDVKM. The CDR3 sequence: CASSFPLRGLMDSPLHF. In DNA, the CDR3 is TGTGCCAGCAGTTTTCCCTTGAGAGGGCTGATGGATTCACCCCTCCACTTT.

J is TRBJ1-5 and V is TRBV2, with TRBD1 matching over 7 bases. The ends lost 6 bases at V and 7 bases at J; junction bases unmatched: 6. The V gene's germline CDR1 is SNHLY and CDR2 FYNNEI. CDR3 length: 13 amino acids. DNA for the CDR3: TGTGCCAGCAGCCAGACAGGGTTGCAGCCCCAGCATTTT. Residues: CASSQTGLQPQHF.

V usage is TRBV29-1 and J usage is TRBJ1-1; TRBD1 is a possible D gene (5 bases). Trimming took off 6 bases at V and 1 base at J, with 12 bases between the two ends. Looked up from germline, CDR1 is SQVTM and CDR2 is ANQGSEA. CDR3 size: 13 residues. In DNA form, the CDR3 reads TGCAGCGTGGGCCGGGACCGGAACACTGAAGCTTTCTTT. This sequence encodes CSVGRDRNTEAFF. Combining the CDR3 with reference TRBV29-1 and TRBJ1-1 gives the whole variable domain SAVISQKPSRDICQRGTSLTIQCQVDSQVTMMFWYRQQPGQSLTLIATANQGSEATYESGFVIDKFPISRPNLTFSTLTVSNMSPEDSSIYLCSVGRDRNTEAFFGQGTRLTVV.

This clonotype has at least ten counts. This sequence joins TRBV7-9 and TRBJ2-7, with 11 bases identical to TRBD1. The CDR3 covers 17 residues. CDR1 and CDR2 (germline): SEHNR, FQNEAQ (reference sequence). V was pared by 2 bases and J by 1 base, with 7 bases of the junction left unmatched. In DNA, the CDR3 is TGTGCCAGCAGCTTATGGCAAGGACAGGGGGCTTCCTACGAGCAGTACTTC. Translated: CASSLWQGQGASYEQYF. Based on the CDR3 plus reference TRBV7-9 and TRBJ2-7, the full variable domain is DTGVSQNPRHKITKRGQNVTFRCDPISEHNRLYWYRQTLGQGPEFLTYFQNEAQLEKSRLLSDRFSAERPKGSFSTLEIQRTEQGDSAMYLCASSLWQGQGASYEQYFGPGTRLTVT.

J is TRBJ1-2 and V is TRBV4-1; D is possibly TRBD1 (6 bases). Germline CDR1 MGHRA, CDR2 YSYEKL. The CDR3 loop spans 15 amino acids. The V and J ends lost 1 base and 4 bases respectively, with 13 bases between them. Written as DNA, the CDR3 is TGCGCCAGCAGCCAAGCGGGAGGAGGGGGCTATGGCTACACCTTC. This encodes CASSQAGGGGYGYTF.

This clonotype appeared a few times. The rearrangement links TRBV7-9 to TRBJ2-3, with D possibly being TRBD1 (5 bases). The V end lost 2 bases, the J end lost 6 bases, and 9 bases lay between the germline ends. Germline V gene sequence: CDR1 SEHNR, CDR2 FQNEAQ (reference sequence). The CDR3 extends over 13 amino acids. CDR3 DNA: TGTGCCAGCAGCTTAATTACAGGTGATACGCAGTATTTT. Translated: CASSLITGDTQYF.

The gene calls are TRBV29-1 and TRBJ2-6, with D uncertain. Per germline, CDR1 SQVTM and CDR2 ANQGSEA. The V end lost 4 bases, the J end lost 6 bases, and 10 bases lay between the germline ends. The CDR3 has 13 amino acids. CDR3 nucleotides: TGCAGCGTTGGGAGTGGCGCGGCCAACGTCCTGACTTTC. It specifies CSVGSGAANVLTF.

CDR3 coding DNA: TGTGCCAGCAGCTTCGGGACAGGGGTTAATTCACCCCTCCACTTT. Translated, it gives CASSFGTGVNSPLHF. The rearrangement links TRBV5-4 to TRBJ1-6; 10 nucleotides match TRBD1. The V gene's germline CDR1 is SGHNT and CDR2 YYREEE (reference sequence). The CDR3 runs 15 residues. V lost 2 bases to trimming and J lost 6 bases; unmatched junction nucleotides: 2.

This clonotype showed up just a few times. The chain has TRBV5-1 and TRBJ2-5; D remains unclear. V was shortened by 4 bases and J by 2 bases, with 12 bases between the two germline ends. The length of the CDR3 is 14 residues. Looked up from germline, CDR1 is SGHRS and CDR2 is YFSETQ. CDR3 protein: CASSGHSRQETQYF. The DNA for the CDR3 is TGCGCCAGCAGCGGGCACTCGAGACAAGAGACCCAGTACTTC.

At least ten counts were recorded for this clonotype. This chain links TRBV7-2 with TRBJ2-3; D uncertain. CDR3 length: 14 amino acids. Trimming took off 1 base at V and 4 bases at J, with 9 bases between the two ends. CDR1 and CDR2 from the germline V gene are SGHTA and FQGNSA. In nucleotides, the CDR3 is TGTGCCAGCAGCTTAGGGCCCGCCTCAGATACGCAGTATTTT. Translated, it gives CASSLGPASDTQYF.

The chain is built from TRBV12-3 or TRBV12-4 and TRBJ2-1, with D uncertain. The CDR3 spans 15 residues. Between the trimmed V and J ends, which lost 7 bases and 0 bases, there was a span of 13 bases. Here the CDR3 DNA reads TGTGCCAGCACCCAAAGTACTTTCTCCTACAATGAGCAGTTCTTC. Translated, it gives CASTQSTFSYNEQFF.

The chain uses TRBV6-2 or TRBV6-3 and TRBJ2-2, with TRBD2 identical over 14 bases. With 7 bases clipped from V and 5 bases from J, the junction kept 9 bases outside the gene matches. The CDR3 has 17 amino acids. Germline V lookup: CDR1 MNHEY, CDR2 SVGEGT. The CDR3 bases are TGTGCCAGCAACCCCGGGACTAGCGGGAGAGGGACCGGGGAGCTGTTTTTT. Its translation is CASNPGTSGRGTGELFF.